This TCR beta chain was recorded in a study of radiotherapy plus CTLA-4 blockade in lung cancer. Background on the study: Objective responses were seen in about a sixth of patients, disease control in over 25%.

Clones were sequenced by immunoSEQ multiplex PCR, and TCRdb holds only the in-frame ones, with some missing. Seen here are 80,000 to 100,000 clones, almost 90% observed once, and the top ten hold more than 4.5%. Sequencing used peripheral blood, obtained from a patient treated with radiotherapy plus ipilimumab. This clonotype was obtained from a human donor with non-small cell lung cancer that progressed on radiotherapy plus ipilimumab.

The CDR3 DNA follows: TGTGCCAGCGGAGAGGGGGGTGAGCAGTTCTTC. It yields the protein CASGEGGEQFF. This sequence joins TRBV11-3 and TRBJ2-1; D is tentatively TRBD1 or TRBD2 (6 bases each). The CDR3 is made up of 11 amino acids. The ends were cut back, 8 bases at V and 9 bases at J, with 11 bases in the middle. Per germline, CDR1 SGHNT and CDR2 YENEEA.